One sample yielded the 29 T cell receptor beta chains listed below, sequenced in a study of patients and donors after allogeneic stem cell transplantation. TCRdb processed the RT-PCR reads anew with MiXCR; each CDR3 protein has one entry. This sample has approximately 170,000 distinct CDR3 sequences; roughly 30% occur once, and the top ten carry around 3.3%. The sample consisted of blood, either unsorted or a sorted T cell fraction (not recorded which). All receptors derive from a human donor who was either an allogeneic HSCT recipient or a stem cell or donor lymphocyte infusion donor (not recorded which). It is not recorded whose cells these are; they may come from a transplant donor.

J is TRBJ1-1 and V is TRBV29-1; TRBD1 agrees at 9 bases. The CDR3 length is 12 residues. Looked up from germline, CDR1 is SQVTM and CDR2 is ANQGSEA. J was trimmed by 5 bases and V by 6 bases; bases with no gene match: 4. The chain's CDR3 is CSVQGAVTEAFF. DNA for the CDR3: TGCAGCGTACAGGGGGCGGTGACTGAAGCTTTCTTT.

There are a few counts of this clonotype. This chain joins TRBV12-3 or TRBV12-4 and TRBJ1-1; TRBD1 is a possible D gene (6 bases). The ends were cut back, 3 bases at V and 6 bases at J, with 11 bases in the middle. The CDR3 extends over 13 amino acids. CDR3 amino acids: CASSFGGLAEAFF. The CDR3 DNA follows: TGTGCCAGCAGTTTCGGGGGCCTCGCTGAAGCTTTCTTT.

This clonotype was seen repeatedly, ten times or more. The chain combines TRBV5-1 with TRBJ1-3, with a tentative D call TRBD1 (6 bases). The V and J ends lost 4 bases and 0 bases respectively, with 14 bases between them. The length of the CDR3 is 16 residues. In germline, CDR1 is SGHRS, CDR2 YFSETQ. The CDR3 region is CASSLRQASSGNTIYF. The CDR3 region has the DNA TGCGCCAGCAGCCTCCGACAGGCCTCCTCTGGAAACACCATATATTTT. The full variable domain, with the rest looked up from reference TRBV5-1 and TRBJ1-3, is KAGVTQTPRYLIKTRGQQVTLSCSPISGHRSVSWYQQTPGQGLQFLFEYFSETQRNKGNFPGRFSGRQFSNSRSEMNVSTLELGDSALYLCASSLRQASSGNTIYFGEGSWLTVV.

This rearrangement joins TRBV4-3 to TRBJ1-1; no reliable D call. The CDR3 totals 18 residues. V dropped 0 bases and J dropped 4 bases, with 21 bases sitting between them. Germline loops: CDR1 LGHNA, CDR2 YSLEER. The CDR3 nucleotides read TGCGCCAGCAGCCAAGATTTTGGGTTGGCCAGGTATACCACTGAAGCTTTCTTT. Amino acid sequence: CASSQDFGLARYTTEAFF.

The CDR3: CASRLGRDYGYTF. As DNA, the CDR3 is TGTGCCAGCAGACTCGGACGGGACTATGGCTACACCTTC. The chain combines TRBV7-2 with TRBJ1-2; D is undetermined. CDR1 SGHTA and CDR2 FQGNSA come from the germline V gene. This CDR3 spans 13 amino acids. Trimming left V 6 bases short and J 3 bases short, with 11 bases between.

This clonotype was seen a handful of times. This chain links TRBV15 with TRBJ1-4, with D possibly being TRBD1 (5 bases). Germline V CDR1 and CDR2: LNHNV, YYDKDF (reference sequence). There are 16 residues in the CDR3. Trimming took 0 bases from V and 2 from J, leaving 10 bases between them. DNA of the CDR3: TGTGCCACCAGCAGAGATAGGGGCTTCACTAATGAAAAACTGTTTTTT. This gives the protein CATSRDRGFTNEKLFF.

The chain links TRBV27 to TRBJ2-7; 9 bases agree with TRBD2. With 3 bases clipped from V and 8 bases from J, the junction kept 11 bases outside the gene matches. Germline V CDR1 and CDR2: MNHEY, SMNVEV (reference sequence). The CDR3 is 15 residues long. The CDR3 loop is CASSFGLAGSPKQYF. The CDR3, as DNA: TGTGCCAGCAGTTTCGGGCTAGCGGGATCTCCGAAGCAGTACTTC.

This clonotype has just a few counts. Compared with germline, one end of the junction differs, possibly owing to a read error. This sequence joins TRBV6-5 and TRBJ1-2; the D is unclear. The CDR3 has 14 residues. From germline, CDR1 is MNHEY and CDR2 SVGAGI. The CDR3 sequence: CASSYSPGRYRIAF. The CDR3 region has the DNA TGTGCCAGCAGTTACTCGCCAGGACGGTACCGGATCGCCTTC.

This clonotype has only a few counts. This rearrangement joins TRBV2 to TRBJ2-7; TRBD1 matches at 7 bases. The V gene end was trimmed by 8 bases and the J gene end by 2 bases; junction bases not matched to a gene: 9. The CDR3 loop spans 14 amino acids. CDR1 is SNHLY and CDR2 is FYNNEI in the germline V gene. The CDR3 region is CASRVTGFTYEQYF. CDR3 DNA: TGTGCCAGCCGGGTGACAGGGTTCACCTACGAGCAGTACTTC.

This chain joins TRBV9 and TRBJ2-3; 7 bases line up with TRBD1. This CDR3 region has 13 residues. The V segment lost 4 bases and the J segment 6 bases; nucleotides outside the gene matches: 5. The germline V gene encodes CDR1 SGDLS and CDR2 YYNGEE. The CDR3 coding sequence is TGTGCCAGCAGCCAGACAGGGTCCGATACGCAGTATTTT. This translates into CASSQTGSDTQYF. The complete variable domain, with remaining parts taken from reference TRBV9 and TRBJ2-3, reads DSGVTQTPKHLITATGQRVTLRCSPRSGDLSVYWYQQSLDQGLQFLIQYYNGEERAKGNILERFSAQQFPDLHSELNLSSLELGDSALYFCASSQTGSDTQYFGPGTRLTVL.

This clonotype has at least ten counts. Written as DNA, the CDR3 is TGTGCCAGCAGTTTGACAGGGTTTGGACAGCCCCAGCATTTT. Amino acids: CASSLTGFGQPQHF. The J gene is TRBJ1-5, the V gene TRBV27; TRBD1 matches 7 bases. V dropped 3 bases and J dropped 7; count of bases not matched to a gene: 6. Germline loops: CDR1 MNHEY, CDR2 SMNVEV (reference sequence). The CDR3 is 14 residues long.

The rearrangement uses TRBV7-9 and TRBJ2-4; maybe TRBD2 (6 bases). Trimming pared 5 bases from V and 2 bases from J, leaving 10 bases between. Germline values: CDR1 SEHNR, CDR2 FQNEAQ (reference sequence). This CDR3 is 14 amino acids long. The CDR3 region has the DNA TGTGCCAGCAGCGGAGGGACGTCCAAAAACATTCAGTACTTC. Amino acids: CASSGGTSKNIQYF.

The gene calls are TRBV10-3 and TRBJ2-5; TRBD1 is a possible D gene (6 bases). The germline V gene encodes CDR1 ENHRY and CDR2 SYGVKD. Trimming shortened V by 7 bases and J by 0 bases, and 15 bases separated the two germline ends. This CDR3 is 15 amino acids long. CDR3 protein: CAINTQGFHQETQYF. Written as DNA, the CDR3 is TGTGCCATCAATACGCAGGGGTTCCACCAAGAGACCCAGTACTTC.

This clonotype has just a few counts. This sequence joins TRBV29-1 and TRBJ2-5; TRBD1 might be the D (6 bases). Looked up from germline, CDR1 is SQVTM and CDR2 is ANQGSEA. The CDR3 has 15 amino acids. V was shortened by 7 bases and J by 0 bases, with 18 bases between the two germline ends. This CDR3 is CSGARPDRYQETQYF. The CDR3 DNA sequence: TGCAGCGGGGCAAGGCCCGACAGGTACCAAGAGACCCAGTACTTC.

V and J are TRBV10-2 and TRBJ1-5; D is possibly TRBD1 (6 bases). V gave up 7 bases and J gave up 3 bases, with 10 bases separating them. This CDR3 contains 13 residues. Germline lookup yields CDR1 WSHSY and CDR2 SAAADI. As DNA, the CDR3 is TGCGCCAGCATCGAGGGGGTCAATCAGCCCCAGCATTTT. Translation: CASIEGVNQPQHF.

This clonotype has more than one count but fewer than ten. The V and J genes are TRBV9 and TRBJ2-2, with D unclear. The CDR3 totals 16 residues. Germline CDR1 and CDR2: SGDLS and YYNGEE. The V and J ends lost 0 bases and 1 base respectively, with 10 bases between them. The DNA for the CDR3 is TGTGCCAGCAGCGTAGGGGTCGGAGAGAACACCGGGGAGCTGTTTTTT. It translates to CASSVGVGENTGELFF.

This clonotype was seen a handful of times. The chain couples TRBV7-9 to TRBJ2-7; D may be TRBD1 (5 bases). CDR3 size: 16 residues. Germline CDR1 reads SEHNR; CDR2 reads FQNEAQ (reference sequence). V lost 3 bases to trimming and J lost 0 bases, with 15 bases between them. The CDR3 DNA reads TGTGCCAGCAGCTTCTGGCCCACAGGCAACTCCTACGAGCAGTACTTC. Protein product: CASSFWPTGNSYEQYF.

V gene TRBV20-1 combines with J gene TRBJ2-1, with 7 bases aligning to TRBD2. V dropped 0 bases and J dropped 7; count of bases not matched to a gene: 3. The CDR3 covers 13 residues. CDR1 and CDR2 (germline): DFQATT, SNEGSKA (reference sequence). The CDR3 DNA reads TGCAGTGCTAGAGAGACTAGCTGGAATGAGCAGTTCTTC. This codes for CSARETSWNEQFF.

The table lists this clonotype with a few counts. The chain has TRBV6-6 and TRBJ2-7; tentative D call: TRBD1 (6 bases). The CDR3 covers 14 residues. Trimming pared 6 bases from V and 0 bases from J, leaving 12 bases between. Germline lookup yields CDR1 MNHNY and CDR2 SVGAGI (reference sequence). The CDR3 DNA reads TGTGCCAGCAGGGCCACAGGGAGCTCCTACGAGCAGTACTTC. Protein sequence: CASRATGSSYEQYF.

DNA for the CDR3: TGCGCCAGCAGCTTATACACGGCGAGCTCCTACGAGCAGTACTTC. This translates into CASSLYTASSYEQYF. The V and J genes are TRBV5-1 and TRBJ2-7; D gene ambiguous. CDR1 is SGHRS and CDR2 is YFSETQ in the germline V gene. CDR3 length equals 15 residues. Trimming cost V 2 bases and J 0 bases, with 12 bases left between them.

The chain recombines TRBV28 with TRBJ2-7; D unclear. This CDR3 comprises 12 residues. Germline values: CDR1 MDHEN, CDR2 SYDVKM. Trimming cost V 2 bases and J 10 bases, with 12 bases left between them. The CDR3 is CASSLIGPHQYF. The CDR3 DNA is TGTGCCAGCAGTTTAATCGGCCCTCACCAGTACTTC.

The chain carries TRBV5-1 and TRBJ2-5, with a possible D match to TRBD1 (7 bases). Trimming took off 5 bases at V and 1 base at J, with 24 bases between the two ends. The CDR3 length is 18 residues. Germline V gene lookup returns CDR1 SGHRS and CDR2 YFSETQ. CDR3 bases: TGCGCCAGCAGATGGGGGGCCCTTTCCCGGGACAGCCAAGAGACCCAGTACTTC. Translated, it gives CASRWGALSRDSQETQYF. Full variable domain (missing parts from reference TRBV5-1 and TRBJ2-5): KAGVTQTPRYLIKTRGQQVTLSCSPISGHRSVSWYQQTPGQGLQFLFEYFSETQRNKGNFPGRFSGRQFSNSRSEMNVSTLELGDSALYLCASRWGALSRDSQETQYFGPGTRLLVL.

This clonotype was counted between two and nine times. V usage is TRBV5-1 and J usage is TRBJ1-6, with D perhaps matching TRBD1 (5 bases). The CDR3 is 16 amino acids. The germline CDR1 and CDR2 sequences are SGHRS and YFSETQ. Deletions cut 0 bases from V and 7 bases from J, with 14 bases between. CDR3 amino acids: CASSLDHLGLNSPLHF. Written as DNA, the CDR3 is TGCGCCAGCAGCTTGGACCACTTGGGGCTCAATTCACCCCTCCACTTT.

This rearrangement joins TRBV7-9 to TRBJ2-1; TRBD2 matches 9 bases. With V trimmed by 2 bases and J by 0 bases, 11 bases remained unmatched. CDR3 length: 19 residues. Germline-derived CDR1 and CDR2 are SEHNR and FQNEAQ (reference sequence). This chain's CDR3 is CASSLPLKLAGFSYNEQFF. CDR3 bases: TGTGCCAGCAGCTTACCCTTAAAGCTAGCGGGGTTCTCCTACAATGAGCAGTTCTTC.

This rearrangement joins TRBV6-5 to TRBJ2-1; weak D call: TRBD1 (6 bases). CDR3 size: 14 residues. Germline values: CDR1 MNHEY, CDR2 SVGAGI. V shed 5 bases and J shed 7 bases, with 15 bases lying between them. This CDR3 is CASSTRTVWNEQFF. CDR3 bases: TGTGCCAGCAGTACCAGGACAGTCTGGAATGAGCAGTTCTTC.

The V and J genes are TRBV20-1 and TRBJ1-1; weak D call: TRBD1 (5 bases). With 3 bases removed from V and 4 bases from J, the gap between germline ends came to 12 bases. Germline V gives CDR1 DFQATT, CDR2 SNEGSKA (reference sequence). This CDR3 is 13 amino acids long. DNA for the CDR3: TGCAGTGCTAGCGGGGGGGTGGGCACTGAAGCTTTCTTT. This encodes CSASGGVGTEAFF.

This clonotype came up many times. The rearrangement joins TRBV7-9 to TRBJ1-1, with 7 bases fitting TRBD1. This CDR3 is built from 14 residues. The germline V gene encodes CDR1 SEHNR and CDR2 FQNEAQ (reference sequence). J lost 5 bases, V lost 5 bases, and 8 bases had no gene match. The CDR3 DNA is TGTGCCAGCAGCCGTATACAGGGGCGAACTGAAGCTTTCTTT. This codes for CASSRIQGRTEAFF.

This clonotype was seen once. This sequence joins TRBV7-9 and TRBJ1-1; 8 bases are a match to TRBD1. The V and J ends lost 5 bases and 3 bases, in that order; junction bases with no gene match: 8. This CDR3 is built from 15 residues. CDR1 and CDR2 from the germline V gene are SEHNR and FQNEAQ (reference sequence). CDR3 in amino acids: CASSLGQGRHTEAFF. The CDR3 nucleotides read TGTGCCAGCAGCCTCGGACAGGGAAGGCACACTGAAGCTTTCTTT.

This clonotype was observed a few times. The genes are TRBV5-1 and TRBJ2-7; D remains ambiguous. V was trimmed by 1 base and J by 4 bases, leaving 6 bases between them. The CDR3 has 12 residues. Germline CDR1 SGHRS, CDR2 YFSETQ. The CDR3 region has the DNA TGCGCCAGCAGCTTGAACGAATACGAGCAGTACTTC. This sequence encodes CASSLNEYEQYF.